This T cell receptor (beta chain) is drawn from a study of HIV-infected patients and healthy controls (TCRdb year 2014). Context from the whole study: The question the study tested was whether immune perturbation and reconstitution could be captured by deep TCR repertoire sequencing of small blood samples from HIV patients.

SuperScript III was used to reverse transcribe 500 ng RNA with primers targeting the alpha and beta constant regions. Alpha and beta chain libraries were generated separately via chain-specific third strand synthesis with multiplexing indices. The protocol used a single primer pair to amplify all rearrangements within a chain, which avoided primer bias, and attached molecular barcodes to each cDNA molecule. Purified cDNA was joined by T4 RNA Ligase 1 to a 5' RACE adapter carrying a random hexamer and the SP2 sequencing primer site. Second strand synthesis was performed with Phusion polymerase and primed from the SP2 site, and slow temperature ramps were applied to favor optimal annealing. Two random hexamer sequences, both added before amplification and joined together, made up the 12-nucleotide barcode of each molecule. An amplification PCR of approximately 25 cycles with P5s and P7 primers came after a short first PCR that had added P5 and P7 adapter elements plus a second index. In total the libraries went through about 29 PCR cycles, after which the libraries were quantified on a Qubit, sized on a Bioanalyzer, and diluted to around 4 nM. Sequencing of the normalized libraries was done on an Illumina MiSeq using 2 x 250 paired-end kits. Reverse transcription reactions were cleaned up on MinElute columns and eluted into 9.5 to 10 ul Tris-Cl. The adapter ligations were run for 23 hours at 16 degrees C, and AMPure XP beads at a 1:1 ratio were afterwards used to clean them. Regarding the original processing steps: Demultiplexed FASTQ files were processed with a modified Decombinator that output V, J, insert and barcode information. Sequences sharing a barcode but differing from the dominant sequence were discarded as errors, and barcodes clustered at Levenshtein distance 3 were counted to estimate original cDNA molecules. Downstream analyses used R packages ineq, vegan, igraph and RCytoscape, with IMGT nomenclature and CDR3 definitions. V gene usage was calculated across distinct sequences, with every TCR tallied a single time to avoid skew from clonal expansion. Unique CDR3 amino acid sequences within a donor were connected in similarity networks whenever two sequences differed by a single Levenshtein edit. The authors compiled published HIV-specific CDR3s (approximately 90 alpha, more than 650 beta) and CMV-specific CDR3s (more than 12 alpha, roughly 250 beta) and searched for them in the repertoires. Lower sequence numbers were not the cause of the decreased diversity in patients, as random subsampling to size-matched repertoires showed. The public reads were reprocessed in TCRdb via fastp at Q25 and MiXCR, keeping in-frame beta chains. Identical CDR3 protein sequences are pooled into one entry, listed with their most common genes and DNA. TCRdb, rather than the study authors, made the V and J calls. The table for this sample lists 15,000 to 20,000 distinct CDR3 sequences; 9% to 15% of them were counted only once. 11% of the sample comes from the top ten.

Sequences MNHEY (CDR1) and SMNVEV (CDR2) are obtained from the germline V gene (reference sequence). The junction shows trimming of 1 base on V and 1 base on J, plus 13 bases between the germline ends. The CDR3 runs 16 residues from the cysteine to the phenylalanine. Only CDR3 DNA remains: 48 bases, in frame from the first base. Whole blood was used without cell fractionation, so all unsorted peripheral T cells were reflected in the repertoire. As controls, ten healthy donors without infection were sampled, and four of the ten donors were sampled a second time 2 to 4 months later. For RNA extraction, a 2.5 ml sample of peripheral blood was drawn into Tempus tubes. Residual genomic DNA was removed with the TURBO-DNase kit and globin mRNA was depleted with GLOBINclear. General study outcomes and caveats: The study cohorts differed slightly in age and sex profile, but those differences did not account for the observed differences in diversity. HIV-associated CDR3s exhibited a significant reduction in frequency during therapy, whereas CMV-associated CDR3s exhibited no significant change, although the majority increased in frequency. Alpha-chain CDR3s from MAIT cells appeared at high frequency in healthy controls but were severely depleted in HIV+ repertoires. Significantly higher mean Gini indices were seen in HIV-infected repertoires than in controls, possibly reflecting oligoclonality. A major limit on how widely the findings apply, in the view of the authors, was that only sixteen HIV-infected individuals were processed. Differing numbers of distinct sequences in patients and controls hindered comparison, and size-matching assigned excessive weight to rare events in the HIV-infected data. HLA typing of donors was not performed in the study. Significantly different mean usage between HIV-infected patients and controls was observed for eight alpha and eight beta V genes. In HIV-infected patients, the apparent post-therapy recovery of the Gini index was not replicated in size-matched repertoire data. Compared with untreated HIV+ repertoires, healthy control repertoires had roughly threefold more distinct CDR3s and a higher Shannon diversity. Sequencing depth was restricted by the use of whole blood, which also prevented the dynamics of distinct T-cell subpopulations from being separated. Both the Jaccard index and the count of highly shared sequences showed that healthy controls shared more CDR3s between individuals than HIV+ patients did. Pairing of alpha and beta chains was not determined in the samples.

The table lists this clonotype with many counts. Its antigen is still unknown. No base qualities exist here, and no much larger clone lies one base off it. This chain joins TRBV27 to TRBJ2-5, with the D gene possibly TRBD1 or TRBD2, each one fitting 5 bases. The TCR originated in an adult in good health. Sequencing was performed on blood. The CDR3: CASSLYPGRLQETQYF. Here is the DNA: TGTGCCAGCAGTTTATACCCGGGACGCCTCCAAGAGACCCAGTACTTC.